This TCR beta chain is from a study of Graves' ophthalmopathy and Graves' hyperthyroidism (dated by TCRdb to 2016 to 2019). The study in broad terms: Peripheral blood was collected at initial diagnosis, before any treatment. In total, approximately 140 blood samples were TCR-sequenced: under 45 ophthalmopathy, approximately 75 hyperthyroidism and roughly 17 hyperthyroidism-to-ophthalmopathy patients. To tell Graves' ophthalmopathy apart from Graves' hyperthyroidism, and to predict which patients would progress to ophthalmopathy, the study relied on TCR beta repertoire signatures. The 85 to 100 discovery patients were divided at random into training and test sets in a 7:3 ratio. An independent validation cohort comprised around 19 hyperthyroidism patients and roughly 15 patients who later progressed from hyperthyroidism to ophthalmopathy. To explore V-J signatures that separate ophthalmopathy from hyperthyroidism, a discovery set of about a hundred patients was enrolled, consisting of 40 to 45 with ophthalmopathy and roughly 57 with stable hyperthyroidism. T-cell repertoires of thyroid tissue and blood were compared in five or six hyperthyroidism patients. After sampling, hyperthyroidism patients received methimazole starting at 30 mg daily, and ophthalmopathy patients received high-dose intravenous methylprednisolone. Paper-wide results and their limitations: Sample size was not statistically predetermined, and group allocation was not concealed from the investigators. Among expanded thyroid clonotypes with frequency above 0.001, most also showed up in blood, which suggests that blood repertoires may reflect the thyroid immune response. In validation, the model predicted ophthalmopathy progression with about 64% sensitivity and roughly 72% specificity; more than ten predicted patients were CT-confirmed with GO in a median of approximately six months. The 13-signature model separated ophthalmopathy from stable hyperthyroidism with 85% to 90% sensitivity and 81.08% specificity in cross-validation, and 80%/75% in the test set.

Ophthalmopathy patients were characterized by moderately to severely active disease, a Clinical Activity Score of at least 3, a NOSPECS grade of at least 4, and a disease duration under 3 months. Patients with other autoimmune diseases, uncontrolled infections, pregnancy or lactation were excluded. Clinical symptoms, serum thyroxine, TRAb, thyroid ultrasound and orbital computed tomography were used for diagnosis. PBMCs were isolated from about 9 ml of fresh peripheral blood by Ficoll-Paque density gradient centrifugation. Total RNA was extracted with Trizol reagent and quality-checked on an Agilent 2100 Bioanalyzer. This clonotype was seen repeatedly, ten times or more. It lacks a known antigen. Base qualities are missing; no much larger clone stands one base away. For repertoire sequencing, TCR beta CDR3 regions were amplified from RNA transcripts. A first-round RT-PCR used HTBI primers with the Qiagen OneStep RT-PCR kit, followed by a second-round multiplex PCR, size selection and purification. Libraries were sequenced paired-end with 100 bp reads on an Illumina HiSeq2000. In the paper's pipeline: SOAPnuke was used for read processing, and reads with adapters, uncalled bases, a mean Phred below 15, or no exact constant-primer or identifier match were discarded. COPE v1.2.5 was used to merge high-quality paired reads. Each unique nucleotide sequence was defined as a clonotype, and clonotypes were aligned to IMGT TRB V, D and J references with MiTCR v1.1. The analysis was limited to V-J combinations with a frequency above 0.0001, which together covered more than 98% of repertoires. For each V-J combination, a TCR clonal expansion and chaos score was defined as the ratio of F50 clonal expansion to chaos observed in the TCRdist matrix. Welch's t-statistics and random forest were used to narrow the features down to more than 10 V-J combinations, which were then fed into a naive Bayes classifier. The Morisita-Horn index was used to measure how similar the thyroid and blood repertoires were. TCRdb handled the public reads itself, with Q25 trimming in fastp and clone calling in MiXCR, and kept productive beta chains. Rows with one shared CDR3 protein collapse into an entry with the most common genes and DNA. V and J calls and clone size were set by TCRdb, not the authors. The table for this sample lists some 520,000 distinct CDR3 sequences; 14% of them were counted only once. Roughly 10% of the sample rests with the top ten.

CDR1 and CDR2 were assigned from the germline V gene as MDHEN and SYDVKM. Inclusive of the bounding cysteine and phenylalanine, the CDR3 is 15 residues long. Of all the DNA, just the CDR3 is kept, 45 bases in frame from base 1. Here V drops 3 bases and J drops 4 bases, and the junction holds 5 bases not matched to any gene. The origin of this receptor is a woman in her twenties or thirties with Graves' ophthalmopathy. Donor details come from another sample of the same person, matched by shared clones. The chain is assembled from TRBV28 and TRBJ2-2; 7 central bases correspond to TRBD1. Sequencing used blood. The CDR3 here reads CASSFFTGVTGELFF. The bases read TGTGCCAGCAGTTTCTTCACAGGGGTCACCGGGGAGCTGTTTTTT.